The 28 T cell receptor beta chains given below trace back to one sample, sequenced in a study of regulatory T cells in long-lasting Graves disease (dated by TCRdb to about 2021). The protocol used for the library was multiplex PCR. This sample was sequenced with an Illumina HiSeq 4000. iRepertoire HTBI primers and Arm-PCR amplification of CDR3 regions were used to construct TCR beta libraries. The public reads were run again by TCRdb, first through fastp at Q25 and then through MiXCR, and only productive beta chains were kept. When rows share a CDR3 protein, they turn into one entry using the most common DNA and genes. Here the sample has a few hundred thousand distinct CDR3 sequences; approximately 23% occur a single time. Around 13% of the sample belongs to the ten largest clones. The time point label here, explained by the study, means: persistent/refractory GD, antithyroid drugs over 5 years with positive TRAb. For both TCR sequencing and RNA sequencing, RNA was extracted from PBMCs in TRIzol.

The source material was peripheral blood mononuclear cells (PBMCs), sampled when the disease was refractory, from a patient treated with antithyroid drugs. The receptors originated from a female donor with Graves disease.

This chain uses TRBV7-9 with TRBJ2-2; a possible D gene is TRBD1 (6 bases). This CDR3 has 17 amino acids. Germline V CDR1 and CDR2: SEHNR, FQNEAQ (reference sequence). V lost 2 bases, J lost 1 base, and 14 bases lay in between. DNA of the CDR3: TGTGCCAGCAGCTTATACAGGGAAGTTTGGAACACCGGGGAGCTGTTTTTT. Amino acids: CASSLYREVWNTGELFF.

The rearrangement uses TRBV20-1 and TRBJ2-4; the match to TRBD2 covers 10 bases. This CDR3 has 17 amino acids. Germline loops: CDR1 DFQATT, CDR2 SNEGSKA (reference sequence). Trimming cost V 3 bases and J 0 bases; bases outside gene matches: 8. CDR3 sequence (DNA): TGCAGTGCTAGCAAGCGGGGGGGCCAAGAAGCCAAAAACATTCAGTACTTC. Translation gives CSASKRGGQEAKNIQYF.

This clonotype came up a few times. The V and J genes are TRBV5-1 and TRBJ1-2; tentatively, D is TRBD1 (6 bases). The CDR3 covers 15 residues. V lost 3 bases and J lost 4, with 16 bases in between. Germline lookup yields CDR1 SGHRS and CDR2 YFSETQ. The CDR3 DNA is TGCGCCAGCAGCTCGGGACAAGTGAATGGCTATGGCTACACCTTC. This codes for CASSSGQVNGYGYTF.

As for this clonotype: This may arise from a read error, as a much more abundant clone is one base away. The rearrangement uses TRBV10-3 and TRBJ1-5, with 8 bases that match TRBD1. CDR1 and CDR2 (germline): ENHRY, SYGVKD. CDR3 size: 13 residues. This chain's CDR3 is CAIRPGGGQPLHF. DNA of the CDR3: TGTGCCATCAGGCCAGGGGGCGGTCAGCCCCTGCATTTT.

This clonotype occurred many times. The genes are TRBV12-3 or TRBV12-4 and TRBJ2-7; the D call may be TRBD1 or TRBD2 (5 bases each). Trimming removed 6 bases at V and 2 bases at J, with 11 bases between. The CDR3 is 13 amino acids. CDR3 nucleotides: TGTGCCAGCAGCATCACGGGGCCCTACGAGCAGTACTTC. This codes for CASSITGPYEQYF.

The rearrangement uses TRBV5-1 and TRBJ2-2; TRBD1 matches at 7 bases. This CDR3 contains 14 residues. The germline V gene has CDR1 SGHRS and CDR2 YFSETQ. The J segment lost 4 bases and the V segment lost 5 bases, leaving 5 bases of the junction unmatched. The DNA for the CDR3 is TGCGCCAGCAGGCCGACAGGGTTCACCGGGGAGCTGTTTTTT. Translation gives CASRPTGFTGELFF. Variable domain in full (rest from reference TRBV5-1 and TRBJ2-2): KAGVTQTPRYLIKTRGQQVTLSCSPISGHRSVSWYQQTPGQGLQFLFEYFSETQRNKGNFPGRFSGRQFSNSRSEMNVSTLELGDSALYLCASRPTGFTGELFFGEGSRLTVL.

In this sample, this clonotype turned up many times. This sequence joins TRBV29-1 and TRBJ1-1, with D possibly being TRBD1 (5 bases). Germline V gene data show CDR1 as SQVTM and CDR2 as ANQGSEA. This CDR3 region has 14 residues. With 2 bases removed from V and 4 bases from J, the gap between germline ends came to 14 bases. The CDR3 coding sequence is TGCAGCGTTGAAATTAGTGGGACGGGCACTGAAGCTTTCTTT. It translates to CSVEISGTGTEAFF. The variable domain in full, completed from reference TRBV29-1 and TRBJ1-1, reads SAVISQKPSRDICQRGTSLTIQCQVDSQVTMMFWYRQQPGQSLTLIATANQGSEATYESGFVIDKFPISRPNLTFSTLTVSNMSPEDSSIYLCSVEISGTGTEAFFGQGTRLTVV.

V and J are TRBV19 and TRBJ1-5; no definite D call. The germline V and J ends were trimmed by 1 base and 14 bases, with 12 bases remaining between them. The CDR3 runs 12 residues. Germline V CDR1 and CDR2: LNHDA, SQIVND (reference sequence). This chain's CDR3 is CASSIVPPAKHF. DNA of the CDR3: TGTGCCAGTAGTATAGTACCCCCTGCGAAGCATTTT.

V and J are TRBV6-2 or TRBV6-3 and TRBJ2-7; TRBD1 aligns across 8 bases. V shed 2 bases and J 4 bases; nucleotides not matched to a gene: 10. Per germline, CDR1 MNHEY and CDR2 SVGEGT. This CDR3 has 16 amino acids. The CDR3 DNA reads as TGTGCCAGCAGTTACATAGGCGTCGACAGGGGATACGAGCAGTACTTC. It codes for CASSYIGVDRGYEQYF.

At least ten counts were recorded for this clonotype. The chain employs TRBV20-1 and TRBJ2-4; D unresolved. V was pared by 5 bases and J by 5 bases, with 13 bases between. In germline, CDR1 is DFQATT, CDR2 SNEGSKA (reference sequence). CDR3 length equals 13 residues. Here the CDR3 reads CSAPGPNQNIQYF. The DNA for the CDR3 is TGCAGTGCTCCGGGCCCGAACCAAAACATTCAGTACTTC.

The sample holds many counts of this clonotype. The chain has TRBV7-2 and TRBJ2-4, with TRBD2 matching 7 bases. The CDR3 contains 16 residues. Per germline, CDR1 SGHTA and CDR2 FQGNSA. V lost 5 bases to trimming and J lost 3 bases; unmatched junction nucleotides: 10. The CDR3 nucleotides are TGTGCCAGCAGCCAACCTCCTGGACTAGGCAAAAACATTCAGTACTTC. This codes for CASSQPPGLGKNIQYF.

A few counts support this clonotype. The chain recombines TRBV20-1 with TRBJ1-2; possibly TRBD1 for D (5 bases). CDR3 length equals 12 residues. The ends were cut back, 1 base at V and 8 bases at J, with 11 bases in the middle. CDR1 DFQATT and CDR2 SNEGSKA come from the germline V gene (reference sequence). The CDR3 loop reads CSARGRAGGYTF. The CDR3 bases are TGCAGTGCTAGAGGCAGGGCGGGAGGCTACACCTTC.

This chain links TRBV13 with TRBJ1-2, with 7 bases identical to TRBD1. The CDR3 loop spans 15 amino acids. CDR1 and CDR2 (germline): PRHDT, FYEKMQ (reference sequence). V gave up 7 bases and J gave up 2 bases; unmatched junction bases: 10. CDR3 DNA sequence: TGTGCCAGCACCGAATGGACAGGAGAGAACTATGGCTACACCTTC. It translates to CASTEWTGENYGYTF. Combining the CDR3 with reference TRBV13 and TRBJ1-2 gives the whole variable domain AAGVIQSPRHLIKEKRETATLKCYPIPRHDTVYWYQQGPGQDPQFLISFYEKMQSDKGSIPDRFSAQQFSDYHSELNMSSLELGDSALYFCASTEWTGENYGYTFGSGTRLTVV.

This clonotype occurred a few times. The CDR3 protein is CASSVGGWSTSTGELFF. The DNA for the CDR3 is TGTGCCAGCAGCGTTGGAGGATGGAGCACATCCACCGGGGAGCTGTTTTTT. V and J are TRBV9 and TRBJ2-2; the D gene is possibly TRBD2 (5 bases). The V end lost 2 bases, the J end lost 4 bases, and 18 bases lay between the germline ends. The CDR3 length is 17 residues. The germline gives CDR1 SGDLS, CDR2 YYNGEE.

This clonotype was seen repeatedly, ten times or more. The V and J genes are TRBV2 and TRBJ1-5; D uncertain. Deletions cut 2 bases from V and 5 bases from J, with 13 bases between. The CDR3 extends over 15 amino acids. Germline V gene data show CDR1 as SNHLY and CDR2 as FYNNEI. CDR3 protein: CASSETRESHQPQHF. CDR3 in DNA: TGTGCCAGCAGTGAAACCCGGGAATCGCATCAGCCCCAGCATTTT.

This clonotype was found many times. V and J are TRBV12-3 or TRBV12-4 and TRBJ2-4; D may be TRBD1 or TRBD2 (6 bases each). The CDR3 is made up of 14 amino acids. V shed 5 bases and J shed 4 bases, with 12 bases lying between them. The CDR3 loop is CASSGGGPKNIQYF. The CDR3 coding sequence is TGTGCCAGCAGTGGAGGGGGGCCGAAAAACATTCAGTACTTC.

This clonotype was seen only a few times. The V gene is TRBV7-8, the J gene TRBJ2-7; the D gene is possibly TRBD2 (6 bases). The germline CDR1 and CDR2 sequences are SGHVS and FQNEAQ. Trimming removed 1 base from V and 0 bases from J, with 19 bases in between. The CDR3 consists of 18 residues. In DNA, the CDR3 is TGTGCCAGCAGCTTAGATGGCCGGGGGTCAGGTGTCTCCTACGAGCAGTACTTC. This codes for CASSLDGRGSGVSYEQYF.

As concerns this clonotype: A single base separates this from a much larger clone, so it may be a read error. The chain combines TRBV6-5 with TRBJ2-7; 10 bases are shared with TRBD2. Germline CDR1 and CDR2: MNHEY and SVGAGI. The CDR3 has 17 amino acids. The junction had 14 bases not matched to a gene; V was cut back by 4 bases and J by 5 bases. The CDR3 here is CASSWSLRAGGPNEQYF. CDR3 DNA: TGTGCCAGCAGTTGGTCTTTACGAGCGGGAGGGCCGAACGAGCAGTACTTC.

V gene TRBV12-3 or TRBV12-4 combines with J gene TRBJ2-2; D gene ambiguous. Between the trimmed V and J ends, which lost 6 bases and 6 bases, there was a span of 8 bases. This CDR3 contains 12 residues. In DNA form, the CDR3 reads TGTGCCAGCAGCCGTATATCCGGGGAGCTGTTTTTT. Protein: CASSRISGELFF.

This chain connects TRBV10-3 to TRBJ2-5; D gene uncertain. The germline gives CDR1 ENHRY, CDR2 SYGVKD. V lost 2 bases and J lost 2, with 12 bases in between. The CDR3 is 15 residues long. DNA for the CDR3: TGTGCCATCAGTGAGGAACATACGACACAAGAGACCCAGTACTTC. This encodes CAISEEHTTQETQYF.

This clonotype was detected ten times or more. The chain links TRBV19 to TRBJ1-2; unclear D gene. V was pared by 10 bases and J by 7 bases, with 22 bases between. The CDR3 spans 14 residues. Germline V CDR1 and CDR2: LNHDA, SQIVND (reference sequence). The CDR3 nucleotides are TGTGCCACCCGATCTAAGGAGGGATTCTCTGGCTACACCTTC. The encoded protein is CATRSKEGFSGYTF.

The chain links TRBV7-6 to TRBJ2-7; the D gene is possibly TRBD2 (6 bases). Germline CDR1 and CDR2: SGHVS and FNYEAQ. The length of the CDR3 is 12 residues. Trimming left V 6 bases short and J 6 bases short, with 12 bases between. CDR3 nucleotide sequence: TGTGCCAGCAGACCCACCGGGGGCGAGCAGTACTTC. Translation: CASRPTGGEQYF.

The genes are TRBV25-1 and TRBJ1-1; D possibly corresponds to TRBD1 (6 bases). V lost 10 bases and J 11 bases, leaving 14 bases between the germline ends. Germline CDR1 is MGHDK and CDR2 is SYGVNS. This CDR3 is built from 10 residues. The CDR3 loop is CATRWGAAFF. The CDR3 coding sequence is TGTGCCACACGGTGGGGGGCGGCTTTCTTT.

The gene calls are TRBV3-1 and TRBJ2-7, with TRBD1 as a possible D gene (6 bases). CDR1 and CDR2 (germline): LGHDT, YNNKEL (reference sequence). V was clipped by 0 bases and J by 0 bases, with 9 bases between them. The CDR3 contains 15 residues. Here the CDR3 DNA reads TGTGCCAGCAGCCAAGATCCGGACAGCTCCTACGAGCAGTACTTC. Translating it yields CASSQDPDSSYEQYF.

There are a few counts of this clonotype. The V and J genes are TRBV20-1 and TRBJ2-7, with TRBD2 as a possible D gene (6 bases). With 3 bases removed from V and 2 bases from J, the gap between germline ends came to 14 bases. CDR3 length: 14 amino acids. Germline loops: CDR1 DFQATT, CDR2 SNEGSKA (reference sequence). CDR3 protein: CSARSGWGTYEQYF. In DNA, the CDR3 is TGCAGTGCTAGGAGCGGGTGGGGGACCTACGAGCAGTACTTC.

This clonotype turned up a few times. The chain joins TRBV6-1 to TRBJ1-3, with TRBD1 matching 8 bases. J gave up 0 bases and V 4 bases, and 8 bases lay outside the gene matches. The length of the CDR3 is 17 residues. Germline V gives CDR1 MNHNS, CDR2 SASEGT. The CDR3 spells CASSGPGQAISGNTIYF. The CDR3 bases are TGTGCCAGCAGTGGTCCGGGACAGGCTATCTCTGGAAACACCATATATTTT.

A remark on this clonotype: Its ends do not fully match the called genes, so a read error is possible. The V and J genes are TRBV2 and TRBJ2-5; D is possibly TRBD1 or TRBD2 (5 bases each). The germline gives CDR1 SNHLY, CDR2 FYNNEI. The CDR3 is 14 amino acids. This CDR3 reads CASSRDRYQEAQYF. Here the CDR3 DNA reads TGTGCCAGCAGCCGGGACCGTTACCAAGAGGCCCAGTACTTC.

The table lists this clonotype with many counts. The rearrangement joins TRBV2 to TRBJ2-5; TRBD1 agrees at 7 bases. After removal of 6 bases from V and 5 bases from J, the junction contained 3 bases not matched to a gene. The germline V gene has CDR1 SNHLY and CDR2 FYNNEI. The CDR3 is made up of 12 amino acids. This chain's CDR3 is CASRRGLETQYF. CDR3 in DNA: TGTGCCAGCAGGAGGGGGCTGGAGACCCAGTACTTC.